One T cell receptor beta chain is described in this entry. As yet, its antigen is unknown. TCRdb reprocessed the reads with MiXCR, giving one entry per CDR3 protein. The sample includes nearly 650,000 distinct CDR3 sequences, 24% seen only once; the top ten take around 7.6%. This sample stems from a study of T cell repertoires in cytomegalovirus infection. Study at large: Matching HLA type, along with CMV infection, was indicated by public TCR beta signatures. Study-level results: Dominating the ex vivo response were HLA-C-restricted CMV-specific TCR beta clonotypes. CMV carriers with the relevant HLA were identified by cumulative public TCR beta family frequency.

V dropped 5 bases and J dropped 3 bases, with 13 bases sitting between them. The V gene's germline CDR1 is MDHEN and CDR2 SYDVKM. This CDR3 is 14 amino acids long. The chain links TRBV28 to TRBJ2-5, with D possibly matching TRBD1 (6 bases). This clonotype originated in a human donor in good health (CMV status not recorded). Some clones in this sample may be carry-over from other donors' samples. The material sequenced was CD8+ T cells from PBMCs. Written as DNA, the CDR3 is TGTGCCAGCAGTCCGACAGAGGGGGAAGAGACCCAGTACTTC. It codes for CASSPTEGEETQYF. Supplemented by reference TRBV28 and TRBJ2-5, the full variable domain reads DVKVTQSSRYLVKRTGEKVFLECVQDMDHENMFWYRQDPGLGLRLIYFSYDVKMKEKGDIPEGYSVSREKKERFSLILESASTNQTSMYLCASSPTEGEETQYFGPGTRLLVL.